The rows below give T cell receptor beta chains drawn from one sample of a study of blood T cell repertoires in COVID-19. Here immunoSEQ multiplex PCR was the method, and the copy in TCRdb shows in-frame clones only, minus some. The repertoire holds about 140,000 clones, around 91% seen once, with 3% in the top ten. The sample consisted of peripheral blood. These receptors were collected from a woman aged 60 to 75 with active COVID-19. The CDR3 runs from the conserved cysteine through the conserved F or W. A D gene is named only where the DNA matches it firmly. Only some rows state a clone size, as once, few, many or a class for expanded clones.

CDR3nt: TGTGCCAGCAGCGTAGCTAAGAGTCGGGGGGCTGGAAACACCATATATTTT; CDR3aa: CASSVAKSRGAGNTIYF; d_gene: .; v_gene: TRBV9; len: 17; abundance: .; j_gene: TRBJ1-3
CDR3nt: TGTGCCAGCAGCTTCTCCGGGACTAGCCGCACAGATACGCAGTATTTT; CDR3aa: CASSFSGTSRTDTQYF; d_gene: TRBD2; v_gene: TRBV7-2; len: 16; abundance: .; j_gene: TRBJ2-3
CDR3nt: TGTGCCAGCAGCCGCGGGACAGGGAACTATGGCTACACCTTC; CDR3aa: CASSRGTGNYGYTF; d_gene: TRBD1; v_gene: TRBV7-9; len: 14; abundance: .; j_gene: TRBJ1-2
CDR3nt: TGTGCCAGCAGTTTTGACAGGAACACTGAAGCTTTCTTT; CDR3aa: CASSFDRNTEAFF; d_gene: .; v_gene: TRBV6-4; len: 13; abundance: .; j_gene: TRBJ1-1
CDR3nt: TGTGCCATCAGTGAAACTACTAGAAACGAGCAGTACTTC; CDR3aa: CAISETTRNEQYF; d_gene: .; v_gene: TRBV10-3; len: 13; abundance: once; j_gene: TRBJ2-7
CDR3nt: TGTGCCAGCAGCCTCGAGAAGTCACAGCAGTTCTTC; CDR3aa: CASSLEKSQQFF; d_gene: .; v_gene: TRBV25-1; len: 12; abundance: .; j_gene: TRBJ2-1
CDR3nt: TGTGCCAGCTCACCACCGGGAGCGGGAGGATTGGAGACCCAGTACTTC; CDR3aa: CASSPPGAGGLETQYF; d_gene: TRBD2; v_gene: TRBV18; len: 16; abundance: .; j_gene: TRBJ2-5
CDR3nt: TGTGCCATCAGTGAAATTAGCGGGAGTTCCCCCACAGATACGCAGTATTTT; CDR3aa: CAISEISGSSPTDTQYF; d_gene: TRBD2; v_gene: TRBV10-3; len: 17; abundance: .; j_gene: TRBJ2-3
CDR3nt: TGCGCCAGCAGCTTGGGAGGGCCTGAAGCTTTCTTT; CDR3aa: CASSLGGPEAFF; d_gene: .; v_gene: TRBV5-1; len: 12; abundance: .; j_gene: TRBJ1-1
CDR3nt: TGTGCCAGTGAACAGGCTAGCGGGGGGTACAATGAGCAGTTCTTC; CDR3aa: CASEQASGGYNEQFF; d_gene: TRBD2; v_gene: TRBV19; len: 15; abundance: .; j_gene: TRBJ2-1
CDR3nt: TGTGCCAGCAGCTTAGCCCTAGCGGGGGCTAAAACCGGGGAGCTGTTTTTT; CDR3aa: CASSLALAGAKTGELFF; d_gene: TRBD2; v_gene: TRBV7-9; len: 17; abundance: .; j_gene: TRBJ2-2
CDR3nt: TGCAGTGCTCCGGTTGTATATGGCTACACCTTC; CDR3aa: CSAPVVYGYTF; d_gene: .; v_gene: TRBV20-1; len: 11; abundance: .; j_gene: TRBJ1-2
CDR3nt: TGTGCCAGCAGTTACTCGAAGGGGCTTGAGTTCTTC; CDR3aa: CASSYSKGLEFF; d_gene: .; v_gene: TRBV6-5; len: 12; abundance: once; j_gene: TRBJ2-1
CDR3nt: TGTGCCAGCACCCAAATAGGGACAGCCGCTCACGATTATGGCTACACCTTC; CDR3aa: CASTQIGTAAHDYGYTF; d_gene: .; v_gene: TRBV21-1; len: 17; abundance: .; j_gene: TRBJ1-2
CDR3nt: TGCGCCAGCAGCTTGGAAGTTAGTTCTTCTAATGAGCAGTTCTTC; CDR3aa: CASSLEVSSSNEQFF; d_gene: .; v_gene: TRBV5-1; len: 15; abundance: .; j_gene: TRBJ2-1
CDR3nt: TGTGCCAGCAGTTACTCGACGAGGGCGGCTTTCTTT; CDR3aa: CASSYSTRAAFF; d_gene: .; v_gene: TRBV6-2/TRBV6-3; len: 12; abundance: .; j_gene: TRBJ1-1
CDR3nt: TGTGCCAGCACCCTGACTAGCGGGATGCTAGCCAAAAACATTCAGTACTTC; CDR3aa: CASTLTSGMLAKNIQYF; d_gene: TRBD2; v_gene: TRBV2; len: 17; abundance: .; j_gene: TRBJ2-4
CDR3nt: TGTGCCAGCTCACCAAAGGGGGCCATATATTTT; CDR3aa: CASSPKGAIYF; d_gene: .; v_gene: TRBV18; len: 11; abundance: .; j_gene: TRBJ1-3
CDR3nt: TGTGCCTGGAGTCCGACTAGCGGGAGGAGTGTAGATACGCAGTATTTT; CDR3aa: CAWSPTSGRSVDTQYF; d_gene: TRBD2; v_gene: TRBV30; len: 16; abundance: .; j_gene: TRBJ2-3
CDR3nt: TGTGCCAGCAGTGCCGGGACAGGGAATTCACCCCTCCACTTT; CDR3aa: CASSAGTGNSPLHF; d_gene: TRBD1; v_gene: TRBV25-1; len: 14; abundance: .; j_gene: TRBJ1-6
CDR3nt: TGTGCCAGCACCCCAGGGTTTGGGGACAGGGGGCTGGCGCGTGGCTACACCTTC; CDR3aa: CASTPGFGDRGLARGYTF; d_gene: TRBD1; v_gene: TRBV7-9; len: 18; abundance: .; j_gene: TRBJ1-2
CDR3nt: TGTGCCAGCAGCCCCCATGGTCGACTAGCGGGTTCAGATACGCAGTATTTT; CDR3aa: CASSPHGRLAGSDTQYF; d_gene: TRBD2; v_gene: TRBV6-2/TRBV6-3; len: 17; abundance: .; j_gene: TRBJ2-3
CDR3nt: TGTGCCAGCAGCCTTGGGACAGTTAACTATGGCTACACCTTC; CDR3aa: CASSLGTVNYGYTF; d_gene: TRBD1; v_gene: TRBV28; len: 14; abundance: .; j_gene: TRBJ1-2
CDR3nt: TGTGCCAGCAGGCCCCTCGGGAGCGGGACCTACAATGAGCAGTTCTTC; CDR3aa: CASRPLGSGTYNEQFF; d_gene: TRBD2; v_gene: TRBV27; len: 16; abundance: .; j_gene: TRBJ2-1
CDR3nt: TGTGCCACCAGTGATCCCCATCTGACTAGCGGGATCTACAATGAGCAGTTCTTC; CDR3aa: CATSDPHLTSGIYNEQFF; d_gene: TRBD2; v_gene: TRBV24-1; len: 18; abundance: few; j_gene: TRBJ2-1
CDR3nt: TGTGCCAGCAGTTCCGCCGGGTATCAGCCCCAGCATTTT; CDR3aa: CASSSAGYQPQHF; d_gene: .; v_gene: TRBV28; len: 13; abundance: .; j_gene: TRBJ1-5
CDR3nt: TGTGCCACCAGCAGAGATTACGGGACAGGGGGCCGGGGCTACACCTTC; CDR3aa: CATSRDYGTGGRGYTF; d_gene: TRBD1; v_gene: TRBV15; len: 16; abundance: .; j_gene: TRBJ1-2
CDR3nt: TGTGCCAGCAGCGCCCCGGGACTAGCGGGAGGGTTTCCATACGAGCAGTACTTC; CDR3aa: CASSAPGLAGGFPYEQYF; d_gene: TRBD2; v_gene: TRBV28; len: 18; abundance: once; j_gene: TRBJ2-7
CDR3nt: TGTGCCAGCAGCCAAGCGACAGAATCTTCAGGAAACACCATATATTTT; CDR3aa: CASSQATESSGNTIYF; d_gene: .; v_gene: TRBV4-2; len: 16; abundance: .; j_gene: TRBJ1-3
CDR3nt: TGCGCCAGCAGCCAAGGACAGGGATCCTACGAGCAGTACTTC; CDR3aa: CASSQGQGSYEQYF; d_gene: TRBD1; v_gene: TRBV4-1; len: 14; abundance: .; j_gene: TRBJ2-7
CDR3nt: TGTGCCAGTAGTAGGGGGCTACTTATGGGTGAGCAGTTCTTC; CDR3aa: CASSRGLLMGEQFF; d_gene: .; v_gene: TRBV19; len: 14; abundance: .; j_gene: TRBJ2-1
CDR3nt: TGTGCCAGCAGCGGACTAGCGGGGGGGGTTGGGGCGCAGTATTTT; CDR3aa: CASSGLAGGVGAQYF; d_gene: TRBD2; v_gene: TRBV6-5; len: 15; abundance: .; j_gene: TRBJ2-3
CDR3nt: TGTGCCAGTAGTGTCGACCACGGGGGCTCCTACAATGAGCAGTTCTTC; CDR3aa: CASSVDHGGSYNEQFF; d_gene: .; v_gene: TRBV19; len: 16; abundance: .; j_gene: TRBJ2-1
CDR3nt: TGCGCCAGCAGCCAGGGACAACAGGGCCGCTCCTACAATGAGCAGTTCTTC; CDR3aa: CASSQGQQGRSYNEQFF; d_gene: .; v_gene: TRBV4-3; len: 17; abundance: .; j_gene: TRBJ2-1
CDR3nt: TGCGCCAGCAGCCAGAGTAGGGAGAGTTACGAGCAGTACTTC; CDR3aa: CASSQSRESYEQYF; d_gene: .; v_gene: TRBV4-1; len: 14; abundance: .; j_gene: TRBJ2-7
CDR3nt: TGTGCCAGCAGCTTAGGGGTAAAGGAGGGCTACACCTTC; CDR3aa: CASSLGVKEGYTF; d_gene: .; v_gene: TRBV7-9; len: 13; abundance: .; j_gene: TRBJ1-2
CDR3nt: TGTGCCACCAGCCTAGCGGCTGCGAACACCGGGGAGCTGTTTTTT; CDR3aa: CATSLAAANTGELFF; d_gene: TRBD2; v_gene: TRBV24-1; len: 15; abundance: .; j_gene: TRBJ2-2
CDR3nt: TGTGCCAGCTCACCACCAGGGGGCAGCTATGGCTACACCTTC; CDR3aa: CASSPPGGSYGYTF; d_gene: TRBD1; v_gene: TRBV18; len: 14; abundance: .; j_gene: TRBJ1-2
CDR3nt: TGTGCCAGCAGCCCCTCCCCGCGGGGGCTTAACGAGCAGTACTTC; CDR3aa: CASSPSPRGLNEQYF; d_gene: .; v_gene: TRBV5-4; len: 15; abundance: once; j_gene: TRBJ2-7
CDR3nt: TGTGCCAGCAGCGTCGGGACAGGGGGCTACGGATGGCCCGGGGAGCTGTTTTTT; CDR3aa: CASSVGTGGYGWPGELFF; d_gene: TRBD1; v_gene: TRBV9; len: 18; abundance: .; j_gene: TRBJ2-2
CDR3nt: TGCAGTGCTACACATAACTATGGCTACACCTTC; CDR3aa: CSATHNYGYTF; d_gene: .; v_gene: TRBV20-1; len: 11; abundance: once; j_gene: TRBJ1-2
CDR3nt: TGTGCCAGCAGCCACGGGACTTTCGGGGGTGAGCAGTTCTTC; CDR3aa: CASSHGTFGGEQFF; d_gene: .; v_gene: TRBV16; len: 14; abundance: .; j_gene: TRBJ2-1
CDR3nt: TGTGCCAGCAGCGGACGCTACGGGAGGGACTACAATGAGCAGTTCTTC; CDR3aa: CASSGRYGRDYNEQFF; d_gene: TRBD2; v_gene: TRBV5-4; len: 16; abundance: .; j_gene: TRBJ2-1
CDR3nt: TGTGCCAGCAGCTTGGGTGGCGGGGACTCCTACAATGAGCAGTTCTTC; CDR3aa: CASSLGGGDSYNEQFF; d_gene: .; v_gene: TRBV5-4; len: 16; abundance: once; j_gene: TRBJ2-1
CDR3nt: TGCGCCAGCAGCCTAGACAGTTTTCGGAGTCAGCCCCAGCATTTT; CDR3aa: CASSLDSFRSQPQHF; d_gene: .; v_gene: TRBV4-1; len: 15; abundance: few; j_gene: TRBJ1-5
CDR3nt: TGTGCCAGCAGCTCAATCCGTGGACAGGGTTTACATGGCTACACCTTC; CDR3aa: CASSSIRGQGLHGYTF; d_gene: TRBD1; v_gene: TRBV11-2; len: 16; abundance: .; j_gene: TRBJ1-2
CDR3nt: TGCGCCAGCAGCTTGCAAGCGGGAGAGGATGAGCAGTTCTTC; CDR3aa: CASSLQAGEDEQFF; d_gene: TRBD2; v_gene: TRBV5-1; len: 14; abundance: .; j_gene: TRBJ2-1
CDR3nt: TGTGCCAGCAGCGGAGACACAGATACGCAGTATTTT; CDR3aa: CASSGDTDTQYF; d_gene: .; v_gene: TRBV7-2; len: 12; abundance: .; j_gene: TRBJ2-3
CDR3nt: TGTGCCAGCAGTCCTCCTAAGCGGGAGGGCCTAGAGACCCAGTACTTC; CDR3aa: CASSPPKREGLETQYF; d_gene: TRBD2; v_gene: TRBV6-4; len: 16; abundance: .; j_gene: TRBJ2-5
CDR3nt: TGCGCCAGCAGCCAAGATCGGGGAGTGGGTCAGCCCCAGCATTTT; CDR3aa: CASSQDRGVGQPQHF; d_gene: .; v_gene: TRBV4-3; len: 15; abundance: .; j_gene: TRBJ1-5
CDR3nt: TGCAGTGCCCCGGGGGAATACGAGCAGTACTTC; CDR3aa: CSAPGEYEQYF; d_gene: .; v_gene: TRBV20-1; len: 11; abundance: .; j_gene: TRBJ2-7